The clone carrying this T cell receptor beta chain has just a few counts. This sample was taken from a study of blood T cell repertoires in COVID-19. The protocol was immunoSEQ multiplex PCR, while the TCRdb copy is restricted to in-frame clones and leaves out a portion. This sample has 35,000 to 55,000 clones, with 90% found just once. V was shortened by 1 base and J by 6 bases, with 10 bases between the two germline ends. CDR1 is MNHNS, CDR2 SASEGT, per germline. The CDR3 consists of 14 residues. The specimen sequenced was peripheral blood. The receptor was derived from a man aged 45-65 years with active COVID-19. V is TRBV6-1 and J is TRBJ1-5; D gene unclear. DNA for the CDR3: TGTGCCAGCAGTGAAGGGGTTGAGCGTCAGCCCCAGCATTTT. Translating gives CASSEGVERQPQHF.